This T cell receptor (beta chain) came from a study of blood T cell repertoires in COVID-19 (dated by TCRdb to 2020 to 2021). About the investigation overall: Collaborator samples came from the United States, Italy and Spain and covered acute and convalescent phases of COVID-19. The prospective study material was composed of cDNA or gDNA derived from T cells, B-cell-depleted T cells, or PBMCs. The dataset comprised deeply sampled blood TCRbeta repertoires from subjects exposed to, actively infected with, or recovered from COVID-19. The repertoires were made available in a free public database intended to serve as a resource for research on the immune response to SARS-CoV-2. The samples were drawn from the first 160 participants of the ongoing ImmuneRACE study and from 950 to 1,500 subjects provided by 6 global collaborators. Nearly every sample came with metadata listing a de-identified subject ID, COVID-19 status, age in years and sex. Where available, HLA class I and class II types were taken from metadata supplied by the sample provider and were not determined by assay-based typing.

The CDR3 measures 16 amino acids from cysteine to phenylalanine. Only the CDR3 DNA stays, 48 bases, in frame from base 1. Trimming accounts for 0 bases at V and 0 bases at J, while the number of junction bases matched to no gene is 2. The germline V gene supplies CDR1 SGHRS and CDR2 YFSETQ. The collaborating institutions used their own protocols to collect whole blood in K2EDTA tubes. For TCRbeta analysis, collaborator samples were shipped as frozen whole blood, as isolated PBMCs, or as DNA extracted from either sample type. Findings and caveats that apply to the study as a whole: Clinical and demographic metadata were provided uncurated, with the amount varying by source and participant.

To note about this clone: The target of this receptor is not known. The record has no base qualities; no much larger clone is one base away.

TCRbeta CDR3 regions were amplified from genomic DNA using the immunoSEQ Assay, a bias-controlled multiplex PCR. Regarding the original processing steps: Within the assay, amplification of reference gene primers was used to estimate how many nucleated cells each sample contained. Sequence reads were collapsed and filtered to measure the absolute abundance of every unique TCRbeta CDR3 rearrangement. For each sample, productive Simpson clonality was calculated as the square root of Simpson's diversity index across productive rearrangements. Here the immuneACCESS table is served through TCRdb, limited to in-frame sequences with V and J called. Missing clones are a known gap in these copies; in checked studies unresolved V genes cover under half, and the rest lacks a known reason. That table is the source of V, J and clone size, and D and trimming were worked out from the DNA. Across this sample there are fewer than 120,000 clones, with around nine tenths seen only once. The ten top clones hold around 3% of the sample.

The receptor was derived from a woman between 45 and 65 years old with acute or convalescent COVID-19. The sequencing sample was made of peripheral blood. Recombination connected TRBV5-1 to TRBJ2-4; TRBD1 lines up with 8 middle nucleotides. This receptor has the CDR3 CASSLADRVAKNIQYF. The nucleotides read TGCGCCAGCAGCTTGGCGGACAGGGTAGCCAAAAACATTCAGTACTTC.